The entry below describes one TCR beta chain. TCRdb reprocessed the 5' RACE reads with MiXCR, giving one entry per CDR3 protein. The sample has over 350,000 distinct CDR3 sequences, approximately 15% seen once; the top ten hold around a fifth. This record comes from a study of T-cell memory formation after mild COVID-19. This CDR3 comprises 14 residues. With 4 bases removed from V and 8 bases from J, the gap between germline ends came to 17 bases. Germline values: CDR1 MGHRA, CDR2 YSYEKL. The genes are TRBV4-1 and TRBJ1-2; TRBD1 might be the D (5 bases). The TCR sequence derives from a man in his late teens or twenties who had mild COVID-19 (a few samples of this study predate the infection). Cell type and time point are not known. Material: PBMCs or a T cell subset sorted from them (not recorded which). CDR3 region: CASSRGDPGSGYTF. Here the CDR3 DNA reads TGCGCCAGCAGCCGAGGGGACCCTGGGAGCGGCTACACCTTC.